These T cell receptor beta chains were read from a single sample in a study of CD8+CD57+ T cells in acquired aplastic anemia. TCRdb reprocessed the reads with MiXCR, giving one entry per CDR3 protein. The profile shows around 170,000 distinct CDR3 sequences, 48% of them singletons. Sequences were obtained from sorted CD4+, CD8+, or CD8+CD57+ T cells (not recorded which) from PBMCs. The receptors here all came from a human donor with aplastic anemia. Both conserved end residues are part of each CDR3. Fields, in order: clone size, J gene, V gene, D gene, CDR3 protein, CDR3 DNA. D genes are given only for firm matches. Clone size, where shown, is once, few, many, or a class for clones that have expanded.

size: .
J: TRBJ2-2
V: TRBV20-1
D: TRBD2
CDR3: CSARVEREGLTGELFF
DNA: TGCAGTGCTAGAGTGGAGCGGGAGGGCCTCACCGGGGAGCTGTTTTTT

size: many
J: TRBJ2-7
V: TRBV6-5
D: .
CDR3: CASSYGSEQYF
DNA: TGTGCCAGCAGTTACGGTTCCGAGCAGTACTTC

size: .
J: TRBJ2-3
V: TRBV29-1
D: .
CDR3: CSVVITDTQYF
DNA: TGCAGCGTGGTTATCACAGATACGCAGTATTTT

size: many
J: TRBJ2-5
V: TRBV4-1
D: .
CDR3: CASSQGTGRKETQYF
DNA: TGCGCCAGCAGCCAAGGAACAGGGAGGAAAGAGACCCAGTACTTC

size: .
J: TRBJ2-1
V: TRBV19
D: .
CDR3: CVSSMVWGNEQFF
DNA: TGTGTCAGTAGTATGGTCTGGGGCAATGAGCAGTTCTTC

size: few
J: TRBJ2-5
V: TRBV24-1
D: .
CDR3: CATSDATGFEETQYF
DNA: TGTGCCACCAGTGATGCTACAGGATTCGAAGAGACCCAGTACTTC

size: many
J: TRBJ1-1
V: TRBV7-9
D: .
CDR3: CASSGAGLMNTEAFF
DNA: TGTGCCAGCAGCGGCGCCGGTCTAATGAACACTGAAGCTTTCTTT

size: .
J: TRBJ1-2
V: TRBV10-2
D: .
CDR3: CASSAQNSLNYGYTF
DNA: TGCGCCAGCAGTGCGCAGAACAGCCTTAACTATGGCTACACCTTC

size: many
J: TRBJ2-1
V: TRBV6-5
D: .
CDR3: CASSSGAGRRREQFF
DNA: TGTGCCAGCAGTTCCGGGGCGGGGCGACGTAGGGAGCAGTTCTTC

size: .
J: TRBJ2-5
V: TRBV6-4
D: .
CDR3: CASSDSGDQETQYF
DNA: TGTGCCAGCAGTGACTCCGGGGACCAAGAGACCCAGTACTTC

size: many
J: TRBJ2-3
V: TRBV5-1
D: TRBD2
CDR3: CASSLSGTSGNTQYF
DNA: TGCGCCAGCAGCCTATCCGGGACTAGCGGTAATACGCAGTATTTT

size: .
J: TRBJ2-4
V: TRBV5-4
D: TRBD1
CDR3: CASSLEVDRGINTQYF
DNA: TGTGCCAGCAGCTTGGAGGTGGACAGGGGGATTAACACTCAGTACTTC

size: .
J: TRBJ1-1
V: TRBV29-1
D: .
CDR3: CSVHEFGREAFF
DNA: TGCAGCGTCCATGAATTCGGACGGGAAGCTTTCTTT

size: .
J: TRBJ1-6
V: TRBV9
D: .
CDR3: CASSVGRANSPLHF
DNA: TGTGCCAGCAGCGTAGGGAGGGCAAATTCACCCCTCCACTTT

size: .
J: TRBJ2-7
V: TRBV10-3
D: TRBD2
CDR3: CAISARTSGGPSYEQYF
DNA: TGTGCCATCAGTGCCAGGACTAGCGGGGGGCCTAGCTACGAGCAGTACTTC

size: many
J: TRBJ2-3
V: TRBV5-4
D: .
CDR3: CASSRLQGPSTDTQYF
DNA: TGTGCCAGCAGCCGTCTTCAGGGTCCTAGCACAGATACGCAGTATTTT